Listed here is a single T cell receptor beta chain. Its recognized antigen is unknown. Within one base of it there is no much larger clone, and no base qualities were kept. Trimmed from V: 1 base; trimmed from J: 4 bases; junction bases lacking a gene match: 6. CDR1 and CDR2 are drawn from the germline V gene (reference sequence): DFQATT, SNEGSKA. Reading from cysteine to phenylalanine, the CDR3 counts 15 amino acids. Kept here is only the CDR3 DNA, which spans 45 bases and is read in frame from base 1. The receptor library was made with 5' RACE. The run used an Illumina MiSeq. During library preparation, unique molecular identifiers were attached to individual cDNA molecules so that TCRs could be counted in a quantitative, reproducible way. Per the authors' processing: The median number of TCRs per sample was 95,638, ranging from about 23,224 to 700,000. V, J and CDR3 annotation of the TCR reads was performed with the Decombinator software suite. For the PS versus PT1 abundance plots, all samples were subsampled to the same number of TCRs (28,000). Expanded TCRs were defined as absent before sensitization and observed at least eight times at the 2-week time point. TCRdb reanalyzed the raw reads on its own, using fastp at Q25 for trimming and MiXCR for clone calling, and kept in-frame beta chains. Records with the same CDR3 protein are collapsed into one entry carrying the most frequent genes and DNA. TCRdb's processing, not the study's, gives the V and J calls here. The sample table holds under 150,000 distinct CDR3 sequences, of which more than 15% were seen once. The ten largest clones represent approximately 2.6% of the sample.

Total RNA was isolated from unfractionated whole blood collected in Tempus Blood RNA tubes. A handful of healthy volunteers were used as TCR sequencing controls and were bled at day 0, 2 weeks and 6 weeks. The data belong to a study of human T cells and chemical hapten exposure (dated by TCRdb to 2020 to 2023). Study-wide context: The libraries were sequenced as a pool, and the TCR yield per sample differed mostly because of small variations in library volumes within the pool. For every blood RNA sample, sequencing covered both the TCR alpha and TCR beta chains. Peripheral blood TCR repertoire changes were tracked in vivo in alopecia patients during primary and secondary sensitization to the hapten diphenylcyclopropenone (DPC). General conclusions and limits of the study: After repeated subsampling, changes were observed in the strength of the expansion versus patch-test correlation and in the threshold at which the correlation became significant. The number of TCRs above 1 in 1000 frequency did not change with DPC sensitization; there was no evidence of global repertoire structure alterations.

The TCR comes from a human donor in good health. The chain is encoded by TRBV20-1 joined to TRBJ1-5, with 8 central nucleotides matching TRBD1. The bases read TGCAGTGCTAGAGTGTACAGGACAGGGAATCAGCCCCAGCATTTT. The encoded protein is CSARVYRTGNQPQHF.